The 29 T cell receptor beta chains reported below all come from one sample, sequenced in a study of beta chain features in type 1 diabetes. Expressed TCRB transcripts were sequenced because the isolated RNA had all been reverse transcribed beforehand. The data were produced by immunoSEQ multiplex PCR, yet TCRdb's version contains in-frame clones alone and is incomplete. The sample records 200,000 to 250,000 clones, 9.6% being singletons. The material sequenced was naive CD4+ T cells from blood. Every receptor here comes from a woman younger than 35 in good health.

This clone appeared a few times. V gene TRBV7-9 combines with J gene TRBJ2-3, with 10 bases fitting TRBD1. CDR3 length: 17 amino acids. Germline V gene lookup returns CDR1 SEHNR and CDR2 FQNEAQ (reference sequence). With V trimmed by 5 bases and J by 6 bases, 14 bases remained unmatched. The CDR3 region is CASSQFLGTGERDTQYF. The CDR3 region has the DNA TGTGCCAGCAGCCAATTCCTCGGGACAGGGGAACGGGATACGCAGTATTTT.

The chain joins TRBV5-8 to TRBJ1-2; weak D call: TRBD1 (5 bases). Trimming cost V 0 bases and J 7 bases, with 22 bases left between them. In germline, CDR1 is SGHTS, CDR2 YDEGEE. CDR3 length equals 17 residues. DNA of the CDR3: TGTGCCAGCAGCTTGGGACAGCTCTCCACTCCTCAGGGTGGCTACACCTTC. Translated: CASSLGQLSTPQGGYTF. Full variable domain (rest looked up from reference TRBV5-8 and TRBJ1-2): EAGVTQSPTHLIKTRGQQATLRCSPISGHTSVYWYQQALGLGLQFLLWYDEGEERNRGNFPPRFSGRQFPNYSSELNVNALELEDSALYLCASSLGQLSTPQGGYTFGSGTRLTVV.

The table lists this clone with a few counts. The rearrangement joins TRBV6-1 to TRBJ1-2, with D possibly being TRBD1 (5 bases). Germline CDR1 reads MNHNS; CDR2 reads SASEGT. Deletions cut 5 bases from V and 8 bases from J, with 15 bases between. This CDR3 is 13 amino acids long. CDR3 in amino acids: CASSPGATGGYTF. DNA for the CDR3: TGTGCCAGCAGTCCGGGAGCTACAGGCGGCTACACCTTC.

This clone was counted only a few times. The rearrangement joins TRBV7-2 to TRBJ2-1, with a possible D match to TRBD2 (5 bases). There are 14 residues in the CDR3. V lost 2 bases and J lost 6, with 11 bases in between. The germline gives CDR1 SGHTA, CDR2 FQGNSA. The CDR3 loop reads CASSLYGKGNEQFF. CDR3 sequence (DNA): TGTGCCAGCAGCTTATACGGGAAGGGCAATGAGCAGTTCTTC.

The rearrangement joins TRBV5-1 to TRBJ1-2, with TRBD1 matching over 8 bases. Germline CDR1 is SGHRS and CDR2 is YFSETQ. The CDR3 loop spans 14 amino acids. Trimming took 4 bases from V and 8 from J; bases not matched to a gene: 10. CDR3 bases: TGCGCCAGCAGCGGAGGACAGGGAGGGGCCGGCTACACCTTC. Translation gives CASSGGQGGAGYTF.

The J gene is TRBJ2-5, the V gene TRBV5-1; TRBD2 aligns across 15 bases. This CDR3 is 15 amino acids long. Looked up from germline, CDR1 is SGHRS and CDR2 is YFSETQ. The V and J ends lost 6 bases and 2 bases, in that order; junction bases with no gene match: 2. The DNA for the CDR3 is TGCGCCAGCACTGGGACTAGCGGGAGGCAAGAGACCCAGTACTTC. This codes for CASTGTSGRQETQYF. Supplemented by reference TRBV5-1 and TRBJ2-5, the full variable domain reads KAGVTQTPRYLIKTRGQQVTLSCSPISGHRSVSWYQQTPGQGLQFLFEYFSETQRNKGNFPGRFSGRQFSNSRSEMNVSTLELGDSALYLCASTGTSGRQETQYFGPGTRLLVL.

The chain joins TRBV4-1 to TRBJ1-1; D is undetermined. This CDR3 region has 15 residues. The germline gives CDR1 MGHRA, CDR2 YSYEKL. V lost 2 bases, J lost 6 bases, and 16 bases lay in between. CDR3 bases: TGCGCCAGCAGCCAACAGATGGCCCCTCGGGCTGAAGCTTTCTTT. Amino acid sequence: CASSQQMAPRAEAFF.

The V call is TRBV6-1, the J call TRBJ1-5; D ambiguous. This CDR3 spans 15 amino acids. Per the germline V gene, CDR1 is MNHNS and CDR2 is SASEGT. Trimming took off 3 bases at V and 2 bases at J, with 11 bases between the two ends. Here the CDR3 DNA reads TGTGCCAGCAGTGATGCAGGCAGAGGCAATCAGCCCCAGCATTTT. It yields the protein CASSDAGRGNQPQHF.

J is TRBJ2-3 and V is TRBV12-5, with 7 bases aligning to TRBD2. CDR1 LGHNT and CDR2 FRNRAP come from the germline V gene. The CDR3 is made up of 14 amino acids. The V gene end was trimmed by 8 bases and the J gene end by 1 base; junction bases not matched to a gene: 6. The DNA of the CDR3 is TGTGCTAGTCTCCTGGGGGGGGGCACAGATACGCAGTATTTT. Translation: CASLLGGGTDTQYF. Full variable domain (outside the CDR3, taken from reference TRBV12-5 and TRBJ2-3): DARVTQTPRHKVTEMGQEVTMRCQPILGHNTVFWYRQTMMQGLELLAYFRNRAPLDDSGMPKDRFSAEMPDATLATLKIQPSEPRDSAVYFCASLLGGGTDTQYFGPGTRLTVL.

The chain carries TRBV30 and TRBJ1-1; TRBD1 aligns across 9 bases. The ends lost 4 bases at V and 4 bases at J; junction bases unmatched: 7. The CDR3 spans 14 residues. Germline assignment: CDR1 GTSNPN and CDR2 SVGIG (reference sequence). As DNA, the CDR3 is TGTGCCTGGACACAGGGGGCTCTTCCCACTGAAGCTTTCTTT. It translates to CAWTQGALPTEAFF.

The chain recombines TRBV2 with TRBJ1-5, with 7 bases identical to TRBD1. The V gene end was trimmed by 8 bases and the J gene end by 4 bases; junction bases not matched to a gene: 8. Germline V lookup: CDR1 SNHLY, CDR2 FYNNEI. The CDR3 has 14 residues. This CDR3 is CASDARTGNQPQHF. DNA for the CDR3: TGTGCCAGCGACGCCAGGACAGGTAATCAGCCCCAGCATTTT. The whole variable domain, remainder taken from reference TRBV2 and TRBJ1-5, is EPEVTQTPSHQVTQMGQEVILRCVPISNHLYFYWYRQILGQKVEFLVSFYNNEISEKSEIFDDQFSVERPDGSNFTLKIRSTKLEDSAMYFCASDARTGNQPQHFGDGTRLSIL.

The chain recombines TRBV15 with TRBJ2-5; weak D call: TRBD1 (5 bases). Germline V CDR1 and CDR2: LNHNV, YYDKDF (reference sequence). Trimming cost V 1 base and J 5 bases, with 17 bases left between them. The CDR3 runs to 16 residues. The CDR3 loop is CATSRARTPLGETQYF. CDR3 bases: TGTGCCACCAGCAGAGCACGGACACCGCTTGGGGAGACCCAGTACTTC.

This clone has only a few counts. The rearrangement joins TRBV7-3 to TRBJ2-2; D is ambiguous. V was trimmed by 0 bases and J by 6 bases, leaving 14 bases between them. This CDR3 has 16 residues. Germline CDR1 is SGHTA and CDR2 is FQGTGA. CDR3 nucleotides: TGTGCCAGCAGCTTAACCCCAATGGTCCGGGCCGGGGAGCTGTTTTTT. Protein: CASSLTPMVRAGELFF.

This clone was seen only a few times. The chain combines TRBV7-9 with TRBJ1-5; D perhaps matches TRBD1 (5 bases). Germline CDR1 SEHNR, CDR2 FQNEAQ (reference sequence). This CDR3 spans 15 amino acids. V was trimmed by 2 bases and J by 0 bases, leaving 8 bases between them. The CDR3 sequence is CASSLRQGSNQPQHF. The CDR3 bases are TGTGCCAGCAGCTTACGGCAGGGTAGCAATCAGCCCCAGCATTTT.

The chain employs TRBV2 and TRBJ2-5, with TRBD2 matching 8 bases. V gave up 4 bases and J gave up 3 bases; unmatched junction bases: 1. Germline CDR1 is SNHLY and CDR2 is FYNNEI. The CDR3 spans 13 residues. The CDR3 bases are TGTGCCAGCAGTGCACTAGCGGAAGAGACCCAGTACTTC. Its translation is CASSALAEETQYF.

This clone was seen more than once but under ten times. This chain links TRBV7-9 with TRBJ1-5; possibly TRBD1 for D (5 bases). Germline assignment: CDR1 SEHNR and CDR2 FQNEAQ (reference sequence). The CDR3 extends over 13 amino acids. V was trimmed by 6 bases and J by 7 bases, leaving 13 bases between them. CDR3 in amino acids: CASSAGVRQPQHF. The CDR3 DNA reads TGTGCCAGCAGTGCGGGGGTTAGGCAGCCCCAGCATTTT. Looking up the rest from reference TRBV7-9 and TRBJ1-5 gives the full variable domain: DTGVSQNPRHKITKRGQNVTFRCDPISEHNRLYWYRQTLGQGPEFLTYFQNEAQLEKSRLLSDRFSAERPKGSFSTLEIQRTEQGDSAMYLCASSAGVRQPQHFGDGTRLSIL.

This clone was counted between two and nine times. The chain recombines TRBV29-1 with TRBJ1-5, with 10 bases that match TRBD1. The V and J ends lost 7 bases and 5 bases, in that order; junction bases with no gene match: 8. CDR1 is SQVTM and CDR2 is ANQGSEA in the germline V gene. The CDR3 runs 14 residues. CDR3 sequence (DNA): TGCAGCGCTAGGGACAGGGGTGTGGATCAGCCCCAGCATTTT. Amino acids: CSARDRGVDQPQHF.

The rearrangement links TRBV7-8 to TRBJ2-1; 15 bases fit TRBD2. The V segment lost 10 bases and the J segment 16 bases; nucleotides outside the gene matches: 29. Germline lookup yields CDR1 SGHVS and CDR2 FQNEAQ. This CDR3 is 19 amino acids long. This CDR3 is CAILMNQGRGLAGGEPSFF. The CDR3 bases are TGTGCCATCTTGATGAATCAGGGGCGAGGACTAGCGGGAGGGGAACCATCTTTCTTC.

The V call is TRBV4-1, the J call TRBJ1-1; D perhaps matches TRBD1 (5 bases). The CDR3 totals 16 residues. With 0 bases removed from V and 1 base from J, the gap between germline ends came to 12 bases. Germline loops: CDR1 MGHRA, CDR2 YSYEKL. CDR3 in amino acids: CASSQDGGGANTEAFF. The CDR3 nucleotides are TGCGCCAGCAGCCAAGACGGGGGAGGCGCGAACACTGAAGCTTTCTTT.

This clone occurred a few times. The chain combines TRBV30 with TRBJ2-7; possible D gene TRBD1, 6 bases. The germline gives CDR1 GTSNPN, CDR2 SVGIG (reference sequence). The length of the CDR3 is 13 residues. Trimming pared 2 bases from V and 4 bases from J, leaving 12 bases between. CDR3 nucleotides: TGTGCCTGGAGTAGCTTAGGACAGTACGAGCAGTACTTC. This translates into CAWSSLGQYEQYF.

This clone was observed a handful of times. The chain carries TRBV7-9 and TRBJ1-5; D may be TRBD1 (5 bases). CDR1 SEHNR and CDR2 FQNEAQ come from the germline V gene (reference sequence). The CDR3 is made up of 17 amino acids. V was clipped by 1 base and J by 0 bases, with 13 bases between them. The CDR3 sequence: CASSLGLDTYSNQPQHF. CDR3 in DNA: TGTGCCAGCAGCTTAGGTCTGGACACCTATAGCAATCAGCCCCAGCATTTT.

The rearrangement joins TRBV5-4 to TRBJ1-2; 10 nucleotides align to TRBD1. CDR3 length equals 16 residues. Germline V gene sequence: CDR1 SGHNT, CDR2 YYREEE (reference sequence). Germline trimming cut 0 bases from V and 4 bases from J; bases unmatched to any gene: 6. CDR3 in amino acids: CASSLVGTGEIYGYTF. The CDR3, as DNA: TGTGCCAGCAGCTTGGTAGGGACAGGGGAAATCTATGGCTACACCTTC.

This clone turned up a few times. CDR3 coding DNA: TGTGCCAGCAGTAAGATGGACAGGGAGTGGGACGAGCAGTACTTC. It codes for CASSKMDREWDEQYF. The chain has TRBV2 and TRBJ2-7, with 8 bases that match TRBD1. The germline gives CDR1 SNHLY, CDR2 FYNNEI. The CDR3 runs to 15 residues. Germline trimming cut 5 bases from V and 5 bases from J; bases unmatched to any gene: 11.

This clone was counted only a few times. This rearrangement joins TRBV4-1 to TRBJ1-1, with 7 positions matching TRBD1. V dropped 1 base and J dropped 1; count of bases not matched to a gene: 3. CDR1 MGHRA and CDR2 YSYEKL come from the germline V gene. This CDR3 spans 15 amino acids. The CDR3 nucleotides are TGCGCCAGCAGCCAAGTAAACAGGGGGAACACTGAAGCTTTCTTT. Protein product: CASSQVNRGNTEAFF.

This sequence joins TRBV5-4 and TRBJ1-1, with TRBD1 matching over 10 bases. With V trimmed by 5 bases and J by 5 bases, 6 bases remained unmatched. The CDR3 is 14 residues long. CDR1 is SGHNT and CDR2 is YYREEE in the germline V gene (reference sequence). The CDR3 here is CASSRGQGGTEAFF. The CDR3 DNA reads TGTGCCAGCAGTAGAGGACAGGGGGGAACTGAAGCTTTCTTT.

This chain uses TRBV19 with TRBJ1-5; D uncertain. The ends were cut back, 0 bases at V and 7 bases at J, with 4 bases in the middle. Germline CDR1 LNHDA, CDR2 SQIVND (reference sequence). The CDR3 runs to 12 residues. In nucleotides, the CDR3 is TGTGCCAGTAGTATAGATCTCCAGCCCCAGCATTTT. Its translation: CASSIDLQPQHF.

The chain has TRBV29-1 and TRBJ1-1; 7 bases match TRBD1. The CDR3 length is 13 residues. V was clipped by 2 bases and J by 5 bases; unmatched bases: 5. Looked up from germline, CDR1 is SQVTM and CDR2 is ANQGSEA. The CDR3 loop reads CSVETSQGTEAFF. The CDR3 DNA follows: TGCAGCGTTGAAACATCACAGGGGACTGAAGCTTTCTTT. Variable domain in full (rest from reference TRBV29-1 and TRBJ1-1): SAVISQKPSRDICQRGTSLTIQCQVDSQVTMMFWYRQQPGQSLTLIATANQGSEATYESGFVIDKFPISRPNLTFSTLTVSNMSPEDSSIYLCSVETSQGTEAFFGQGTRLTVV.

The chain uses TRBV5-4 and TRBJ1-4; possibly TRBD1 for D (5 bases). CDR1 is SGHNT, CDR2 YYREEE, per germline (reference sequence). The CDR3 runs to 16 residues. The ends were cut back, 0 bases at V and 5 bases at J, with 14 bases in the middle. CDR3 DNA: TGTGCCAGCAGCTTGGATGGGGGGATTGCAAATGAAAAACTGTTTTTT. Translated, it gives CASSLDGGIANEKLFF.

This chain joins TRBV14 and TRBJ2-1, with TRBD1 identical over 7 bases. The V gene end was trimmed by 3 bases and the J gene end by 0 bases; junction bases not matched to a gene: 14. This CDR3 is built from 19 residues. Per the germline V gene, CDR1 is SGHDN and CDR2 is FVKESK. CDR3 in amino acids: CASSHLDRANPGSYNEQFF. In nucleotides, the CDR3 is TGTGCCAGCAGCCACCTTGACAGGGCTAACCCGGGCTCCTACAATGAGCAGTTCTTC.